There are a few counts of the clone carrying this T cell receptor (beta chain). Its antigen is as yet unknown. Pooling was applied to second doses at about 4 or about 12 weeks. This sample was included in a study of T cell responses to AZD1222 COVID-19 vaccine. The CDR3 is made up of 13 amino acids. Study outcomes and limitations: Spike-spanning, vaccine-associated CD4 TCRs were dominant at 160-218 and 743-854.

Clones were read by immunoSEQ multiplex PCR, and TCRdb kept only the in-frame ones, dropping some. Seen here are some 80,000 clones, about nine tenths observed once, and the top ten hold around 3.2%. This sequence was found in an adult who received the AZD1222 COVID-19 vaccine. This chain uses TRBV21-1 with TRBJ2-3; TRBD1 is the table's D call, not checked against the DNA. TRBV21-1 is shown as a pseudogene. The source was peripheral blood, collected 28 days after the second AZD1222 dose. The DNA for the CDR3 is TGTGCCAGTAAAGGGGCCTACACAGATACGCAGTATTTT. This codes for CASKGAYTDTQYF.